The 28 T cell receptor beta chains reported below all come from one sample, sequenced in a study of T cell repertoires in cytomegalovirus infection. No antigen has been assigned to these receptors. TCRdb ran MiXCR on the reads and lists one entry per CDR3 protein. Of some 900,000 distinct CDR3 sequences listed, about 33% were seen once; the top ten hold around 12%. The specimen was cultured CD8+ T cells from PBMCs, collected from culture after CMV antigen stimulation. The receptors derive from a human donor in good health (CMV status not recorded). Some clones in this sample may be carry-over from other donors' samples.

At least ten counts were recorded for this clonotype. This chain uses TRBV7-2 with TRBJ2-1; 11 positions agree with TRBD2. The CDR3 covers 14 residues. Per the germline V gene, CDR1 is SGHTA and CDR2 is FQGNSA. After removal of 2 bases from V and 10 bases from J, the junction contained 4 bases not matched to a gene. The chain's CDR3 is CASSLKASGGEQFF. DNA for the CDR3: TGTGCCAGCAGCTTAAAGGCTAGCGGGGGGGAGCAGTTCTTC.

This clonotype was counted ten times or more. The CDR3 bases are TGTGCCAGCAGTTTGTCGGGGGAAAGGGCTGAAGCTTTCTTT. The encoded protein is CASSLSGERAEAFF. The rearrangement links TRBV27 to TRBJ1-1; possibly TRBD1 for D (5 bases). V lost 3 bases and J lost 6, with 14 bases in between. This CDR3 comprises 14 residues. Germline V gives CDR1 MNHEY, CDR2 SMNVEV (reference sequence).

This clonotype was recorded a few times. This chain joins TRBV24-1 and TRBJ2-7; perhaps TRBD1 as D (5 bases). The CDR3 contains 15 residues. Trimming took off 8 bases at V and 2 bases at J, with 18 bases between the two ends. Looked up from germline, CDR1 is KGHDR and CDR2 is SFDVKD. The CDR3 region has the DNA TGTGCCACCACCAAGCGCAGGGCTTGCCCCTACGAGCAGTACGTC. Translating gives CATTKRRACPYEQYV.

The V and J genes are TRBV7-9 and TRBJ2-1, with 10 bases identical to TRBD2. Germline V gives CDR1 SEHNR, CDR2 FQNEAQ (reference sequence). Losses at the gene ends were 7 bases for V and 8 bases for J; bases not matched to a gene: 11. The CDR3 covers 15 residues. CDR3 residues: CASTKAGGLNYEQFF. CDR3 in DNA: TGTGCCAGCACCAAAGCGGGGGGGCTTAATTATGAGCAGTTCTTC.

V is TRBV6-1 and J is TRBJ2-5; D might be TRBD2 (6 bases). Trimming shortened V by 6 bases and J by 5 bases, and 16 bases separated the two germline ends. CDR3 length: 14 amino acids. Per germline, CDR1 MNHNS and CDR2 SASEGT. In nucleotides, the CDR3 is TGTGCCAGCAGCGGGGGAGCTCCTTGGGAGACCCAGTACTTC. Protein: CASSGGAPWETQYF.

The chain employs TRBV9 and TRBJ2-7; D unresolved. V shed 10 bases and J shed 3 bases, with 14 bases lying between them. CDR3 length: 12 amino acids. Germline CDR1 reads SGDLS; CDR2 reads YYNGEE. For the CDR3, the DNA is TGTGCCCGGCTACCTCCTCACTACGAGCAGTACTTC. Encoded protein: CARLPPHYEQYF. The full variable domain, rest sourced from reference TRBV9 and TRBJ2-7, is DSGVTQTPKHLITATGQRVTLRCSPRSGDLSVYWYQQSLDQGLQFLIQYYNGEERAKGNILERFSAQQFPDLHSELNLSSLELGDSALYFCARLPPHYEQYFGPGTRLTVT.

V usage is TRBV7-6 and J usage is TRBJ2-7; a weak D match, TRBD1 (5 bases). In germline, CDR1 is SGHVS, CDR2 FNYEAQ. This CDR3 contains 13 residues. V shed 5 bases and J shed 3 bases, with 11 bases lying between them. The CDR3 region has the DNA TGTGCCAGCAGCCAAAGCCAGGGCTACGAGCAGTACTTC. Its translation is CASSQSQGYEQYF.

The chain is built from TRBV20-1 and TRBJ2-1, with TRBD2 identical over 16 bases. The CDR3 sequence is 19 residues long. Germline loops: CDR1 DFQATT, CDR2 SNEGSKA (reference sequence). With V trimmed by 3 bases and J by 6 bases, 14 bases remained unmatched. CDR3 bases: TGCAGTGCTAGGTCCTCCGGGACTAGCGGGGGGGCGATGCCCAATGAGCAGTTCTTC. This translates into CSARSSGTSGGAMPNEQFF.

This rearrangement joins TRBV5-6 to TRBJ2-2; 7 bases fit TRBD1. The CDR3 sequence is 16 residues long. V shed 5 bases and J 2 bases; nucleotides not matched to a gene: 9. Germline V CDR1 and CDR2: SGHDT, YYEEEE. As DNA, the CDR3 is TGTGCCAGCAGGCAGGACAGGAGATTAAACACCGGGGAGCTGTTTTTT. As protein: CASRQDRRLNTGELFF.

The V call is TRBV7-9, the J call TRBJ2-7; 11 positions agree with TRBD2. CDR1 is SEHNR and CDR2 is FQNEAQ in the germline V gene (reference sequence). The CDR3 covers 16 residues. V shed 7 bases, J shed 2 bases, and the junction held 10 bases outside the gene matches. For the CDR3, the DNA is TGTGCCAGCACCTATACCGGGACTAGCGGCGCCTACGAGCAGTACTTC. This sequence encodes CASTYTGTSGAYEQYF.

The chain uses TRBV27 and TRBJ2-1; the match to TRBD1 covers 10 bases. This CDR3 has 13 amino acids. V was pared by 8 bases and J by 7 bases, with 5 bases of the junction left unmatched. CDR1 is MNHEY, CDR2 SMNVEV, per germline (reference sequence). Here the CDR3 reads CASVGQGRNEQFF. As DNA, the CDR3 is TGTGCCAGCGTGGGACAGGGGAGAAATGAGCAGTTCTTC.

The chain is built from TRBV28 and TRBJ2-1; D gene uncertain. V was pared by 6 bases and J by 9 bases, with 9 bases between. CDR1 and CDR2 from the germline V gene are MDHEN and SYDVKM. The CDR3 runs to 11 residues. The CDR3 sequence: CASSDWGEQFF. The CDR3 DNA is TGTGCCAGCAGCGACTGGGGTGAGCAGTTCTTC.

V and J are TRBV14 and TRBJ1-6, with D unresolved. The germline V and J ends were trimmed by 1 base and 11 bases, with 12 bases remaining between them. Per germline, CDR1 SGHDN and CDR2 FVKESK. This CDR3 spans 14 amino acids. Written as DNA, the CDR3 is TGTGCCAGCAGCCAAGGACGTCGGAGGCCACCCCTCCACTTT. It codes for CASSQGRRRPPLHF.

This clonotype has only a few counts. This chain uses TRBV4-2 with TRBJ1-1; D call uncertain. CDR3 size: 14 residues. Germline CDR1 LGHNA, CDR2 YNFKEQ. The V and J ends lost 5 bases and 7 bases respectively, with 17 bases between them. CDR3 residues: CASSLNGHLNEAFF. The CDR3 DNA reads as TGTGCCAGCAGCTTAAACGGCCATTTAAATGAAGCTTTCTTT.

This clonotype was counted between two and nine times. The chain is built from TRBV6-5 and TRBJ2-7, with TRBD1 matching 8 bases. The V gene's germline CDR1 is MNHEY and CDR2 SVGAGI. With 0 bases clipped from V and 4 bases from J, the junction kept 11 bases outside the gene matches. There are 17 residues in the CDR3. Here the CDR3 reads CASSYSAPGQGWYEQYV. The CDR3 DNA reads TGTGCCAGCAGTTACTCTGCCCCTGGACAGGGATGGTACGAGCAGTACGTC.

The gene calls are TRBV6-8 and TRBJ2-5; 9 nucleotides align to TRBD2. The CDR3 is 15 residues long. Germline CDR1 reads MNHGY; CDR2 reads SAAAGT. The junction had 2 bases not matched to a gene; V was cut back by 2 bases and J by 1 base. Here the CDR3 reads CASSYLAGIQETQYF. CDR3 in DNA: TGTGCCAGCAGTTACCTAGCGGGGATCCAAGAGACCCAGTACTTC.

This rearrangement joins TRBV5-1 to TRBJ2-7; D possibly corresponds to TRBD1 (5 bases). Germline lookup yields CDR1 SGHRS and CDR2 YFSETQ. V lost 2 bases to trimming and J lost 7 bases, with 19 bases between them. The CDR3 is made up of 15 amino acids. The CDR3 region has the DNA TGCGCCAGCAGCTTACTCGTTAGCAGGGTCGAAGAGCAGTACTTC. Its translation: CASSLLVSRVEEQYF.

The sample holds a few counts of this clonotype. The gene calls are TRBV7-3 and TRBJ2-2; possibly TRBD1 for D (6 bases). CDR3 length: 15 amino acids. The V and J ends lost 4 bases and 2 bases respectively, with 11 bases between them. In germline, CDR1 is SGHTA, CDR2 FQGTGA. The CDR3 DNA reads TGTGCCAGCAGCTCCACGGGACAAAACACCGGGGAGCTGTTTTTT. This sequence encodes CASSSTGQNTGELFF. Drawing the rest from reference TRBV7-3 and TRBJ2-2, the complete variable domain is GAGVSQTPSNKVTEKGKYVELRCDPISGHTALYWYRQSLGQGPEFLIYFQGTGAADDSGLPNDRFFAVRPEGSVSTLKIQRTERGDSAVYLCASSSTGQNTGELFFGEGSRLTVL.

The gene calls are TRBV12-3 or TRBV12-4 and TRBJ2-1; D perhaps matches TRBD2 (5 bases). Trimming left V 6 bases short and J 10 bases short, with 22 bases between. This CDR3 is built from 15 residues. The CDR3: CASSLSLSPSGEQFF. For the CDR3, the DNA is TGTGCCAGCAGCCTTAGCCTCTCCCCTTCGGGGGAGCAGTTCTTC.

This clonotype has only one observation. A much larger clone differs from this one at a single base, so this may be a read error. This likely comes from a read error, as the CDR3 has no conserved phenylalanine or tryptophan at its end. The chain combines TRBV7-9 with TRBJ1-2; TRBD1 might be the D (6 bases). From germline, CDR1 is SEHNR and CDR2 FQNEAQ (reference sequence). The CDR3 contains 14 residues. V lost 7 bases, J lost 2 bases, and 14 bases lay in between. CDR3 DNA sequence: TGTGCCAGCATCATACCACAGGGCAACTATGGCTACACCATC. This gives the protein CASIIPQGNYGYTI.

This clonotype was seen a few times. The chain carries TRBV5-3 and TRBJ1-4; possibly TRBD1 for D (5 bases). TRBV5-3 is an ORF, and what it does is uncertain. Trimming cost V 8 bases and J 6 bases, with 14 bases left between them. This CDR3 spans 13 amino acids. CDR3 in amino acids: CASSPGEDEKLFF. The CDR3, as DNA: TGTGCCAGCTCCCCGGGGGAGGATGAAAAACTGTTTTTT.

This clonotype was counted at least ten times. The chain carries TRBV12-5 and TRBJ2-2, with no clear D. The CDR3 is 15 amino acids. V lost 3 bases and J lost 5, with 13 bases in between. Germline values: CDR1 LGHNT, CDR2 FRNRAP. Here the CDR3 reads CASGFVLSGTGELFF. The CDR3 DNA reads TGTGCTAGTGGTTTCGTCCTCTCTGGGACCGGGGAGCTGTTTTTT.

This clonotype has a count of ten or more. The V call is TRBV7-2, the J call TRBJ1-2; D not certain. V was cut by 0 bases and J by 9 bases, with 8 bases left in between. This CDR3 is 12 amino acids long. Germline V lookup: CDR1 SGHTA, CDR2 FQGNSA. The CDR3 reads CASSLAFRSYTF. The CDR3 nucleotides are TGTGCCAGCAGCTTAGCCTTCAGAAGCTACACCTTC.

This chain joins TRBV2 and TRBJ2-7, with unresolved D. The V gene lost 7 bases and the J gene lost 0 bases, with 16 bases spanning the gap. This CDR3 has 15 residues. CDR1 is SNHLY and CDR2 is FYNNEI in the germline V gene. CDR3 sequence reads: CASKVRRPSSYEQYV. In nucleotides, the CDR3 is TGTGCCAGCAAAGTACGGAGACCCAGCTCCTACGAGCAGTACGTC.

In its sample, this clonotype was seen many times. The rearrangement links TRBV7-8 to TRBJ2-3; possibly TRBD2 for D (5 bases). Per the germline V gene, CDR1 is SGHVS and CDR2 is FQNEAQ. The CDR3 runs 15 residues. V shed 5 bases and J shed 3 bases, with 15 bases lying between them. The DNA for the CDR3 is TGTGCCAGCAGCGCGGGTCCTCCCGGGACAGATACGCAGTATTTT. Protein product: CASSAGPPGTDTQYF.

This clonotype showed up just once. The V gene is TRBV28, the J gene TRBJ1-1; no clear D. V was pared by 3 bases and J by 6 bases, with 11 bases between. Germline CDR1 is MDHEN and CDR2 is SYDVKM. CDR3 length equals 13 residues. CDR3 coding DNA: TGTGCCAGCAGTTTCAACCCCGGGGCTGAAGCTTTCTTT. Residues: CASSFNPGAEAFF.

This clonotype was observed a handful of times. J is TRBJ2-7 and V is TRBV6-5, with 10 bases fitting TRBD1. V lost 6 bases to trimming and J lost 0 bases; unmatched junction nucleotides: 5. The CDR3 has 15 residues. The germline CDR1 and CDR2 sequences are MNHEY and SVGAGI. CDR3 region: CASRLGQGSSYEQYF. The CDR3 nucleotides are TGTGCCAGCAGACTGGGACAGGGGAGCTCCTACGAGCAGTACTTC.

The CDR3 loop reads CASSQGLAGELFF. In DNA form, the CDR3 reads TGTGCCAGCAGCCAAGGTCTCGCCGGGGAGCTGTTTTTT. The chain uses TRBV3-1 and TRBJ2-2; D is ambiguous. The CDR3 totals 13 residues. Germline CDR1 reads LGHDT; CDR2 reads YNNKEL (reference sequence). Deletions cut 1 base from V and 6 bases from J, with 6 bases between.